Presented here are 30 T cell receptor beta chains from one specimen sequenced in a study of T cell responses to AZD1222 COVID-19 vaccine. The table came from immunoSEQ multiplex PCR; TCRdb's copy has only in-frame clones and leaves some out. This sample has about 190,000 clones, with more than 90% found just once. Sequenced here: peripheral blood, sampled 28 days after the second dose of the MenACWY control vaccine. Source of these receptors: an adult who received the MenACWY meningococcal vaccine as a control.

Only a few counts were recorded for this clone. The gene calls are TRBV15 and TRBJ2-6; 13 bases match TRBD2. Losses at the gene ends were 3 bases for V and 1 base for J; bases not matched to a gene: 3. This CDR3 is 18 amino acids long. Germline V lookup: CDR1 LNHNV, CDR2 YYDKDF (reference sequence). In nucleotides, the CDR3 is TGTGCCACCAGCAGGGGGGGACTAGCGGGATCTGGGGCCAACGTCCTGACTTTC. This encodes CATSRGGLAGSGANVLTF.

This chain links TRBV7-9 with TRBJ2-2; no firm D call. The length of the CDR3 is 15 residues. Per the germline V gene, CDR1 is SEHNR and CDR2 is FQNEAQ (reference sequence). Trimming shortened V by 1 base and J by 4 bases, and 10 bases separated the two germline ends. CDR3 sequence (DNA): TGTGCCAGCAGCTTAGGGTCCTCGACCACCGGGGAGCTGTTTTTT. The encoded protein is CASSLGSSTTGELFF.

CDR3 DNA sequence: TGTGCCAGCGTGGGACAGGCGAATAATCAGCCCCAGCATTTT. It specifies CASVGQANNQPQHF. The V gene is TRBV2, the J gene TRBJ1-5; 8 bases fit TRBD1. Germline V gene lookup returns CDR1 SNHLY and CDR2 FYNNEI. The CDR3 is 14 amino acids. Trimming took 8 bases from V and 4 from J; bases not matched to a gene: 7.

The count of this clone is one. The chain is built from TRBV19 and TRBJ2-1, with 8 nucleotides matching TRBD1. Trimming cost V 5 bases and J 5 bases; bases outside gene matches: 5. Germline assignment: CDR1 LNHDA and CDR2 SQIVND (reference sequence). CDR3 length: 14 amino acids. The CDR3 here is CASSYLDRDNEQFF. The CDR3 nucleotides read TGTGCCAGTAGTTACTTGGACAGGGACAATGAGCAGTTCTTC.

The J gene is TRBJ1-1, the V gene TRBV11-2; 12 positions match TRBD1. With 0 bases clipped from V and 0 bases from J, the junction kept 11 bases outside the gene matches. The CDR3 consists of 20 residues. Germline CDR1 reads SGHAT; CDR2 reads FQNNGV. CDR3 DNA: TGTGCCAGCAGCTTAGATAACCCGATTGGGACAGGGGGCCTGAACACTGAAGCTTTCTTT. This gives the protein CASSLDNPIGTGGLNTEAFF.

The chain recombines TRBV11-2 with TRBJ2-5; weak D call: TRBD2 (6 bases). The CDR3 is made up of 15 amino acids. Per the germline V gene, CDR1 is SGHAT and CDR2 is FQNNGV. Deletions cut 1 base from V and 3 bases from J, with 12 bases between. The CDR3 DNA sequence: TGTGCCAGCAGCTTAGGGAGGGCTGGAGAAGAGACCCAGTACTTC. It specifies CASSLGRAGEETQYF.

In this sample, this clone turned up a few times. The genes are TRBV14 and TRBJ2-7; D unresolved. The V end lost 0 bases, the J end lost 6 bases, and 6 bases lay between the germline ends. Germline V gene data show CDR1 as SGHDN and CDR2 as FVKESK. The CDR3 consists of 12 residues. The CDR3 DNA reads TGTGCCAGCAGCCAAGAAGTAGGCGAGCAGTACTTC. This translates into CASSQEVGEQYF.

This rearrangement joins TRBV24-1 to TRBJ2-7; D not resolved. CDR1 and CDR2 (germline): KGHDR, SFDVKD. The ends were cut back, 1 base at V and 4 bases at J, with 1 base in the middle. The CDR3 is made up of 11 amino acids. The CDR3 spells CATSDLYEQYF. CDR3 DNA: TGTGCCACCAGTGATTTATACGAGCAGTACTTC.

This chain uses TRBV19 with TRBJ2-3, with a weak D call TRBD1 (5 bases). V was cut by 6 bases and J by 8 bases, with 24 bases left in between. Per the germline V gene, CDR1 is LNHDA and CDR2 is SQIVND (reference sequence). The CDR3 has 16 amino acids. DNA of the CDR3: TGTGCCAGTAGCCCTACTTTCCACGGTTGGGGCGGTACGCAGTATTTT. This codes for CASSPTFHGWGGTQYF.

The V gene is TRBV7-8, the J gene TRBJ2-2; 7 bases match TRBD2. Looked up from germline, CDR1 is SGHVS and CDR2 is FQNEAQ. CDR3 size: 17 residues. V lost 1 base and J lost 4; bases outside the gene matches: 9. This CDR3 is CASSLGWGGSVTGELFF. DNA for the CDR3: TGTGCCAGCAGCTTAGGGTGGGGCGGGAGTGTCACCGGGGAGCTGTTTTTT.

This chain uses TRBV3-1 (or the pseudogene TRBV3-2) with TRBJ1-1, with 8 positions matching TRBD1. V dropped 0 bases and J dropped 0; count of bases not matched to a gene: 6. The CDR3 is made up of 17 amino acids. Germline lookup yields CDR1 LGHDT and CDR2 YNNKEL (reference sequence). The CDR3 sequence is CASSQDPHRGMNTEAFF. The DNA of the CDR3 is TGTGCCAGCAGCCAAGATCCCCACAGGGGGATGAACACTGAAGCTTTCTTT.

The chain combines TRBV3-1 (or the pseudogene TRBV3-2) with TRBJ2-3, with D possibly matching TRBD2 (6 bases). The germline V gene encodes CDR1 LGHDT and CDR2 YNNKEL (reference sequence). V was cut by 8 bases and J by 2 bases, with 11 bases left in between. The CDR3 spans 13 residues. The CDR3 sequence is CASRDFVTDTQYF. As DNA, the CDR3 is TGTGCCAGCCGGGACTTTGTCACAGATACGCAGTATTTT.

The CDR3 is CASSEGYQRETQYF. DNA of the CDR3: TGTGCCAGCAGTGAAGGGTACCAGCGTGAGACCCAGTACTTC. V usage is TRBV2 and J usage is TRBJ2-5; D call uncertain. V was trimmed by 1 base and J by 5 bases, leaving 11 bases between them. Per germline, CDR1 SNHLY and CDR2 FYNNEI. This CDR3 is 14 amino acids long.

This clone came up a few times. V gene TRBV7-3 combines with J gene TRBJ2-1; 7 nucleotides align to TRBD1. The V segment lost 2 bases and the J segment 6 bases; nucleotides outside the gene matches: 7. Germline V gives CDR1 SGHTA, CDR2 FQGTGA. CDR3 length equals 15 residues. CDR3 coding DNA: TGTGCCAGCAGCTTAGCAGGGGGTTACATCAATGAGCAGTTCTTC. This sequence encodes CASSLAGGYINEQFF.

This chain connects TRBV27 to TRBJ1-2; D unresolved. CDR1 MNHEY and CDR2 SMNVEV come from the germline V gene (reference sequence). There are 14 residues in the CDR3. The germline V and J ends were trimmed by 4 bases and 4 bases, with 13 bases remaining between them. CDR3 nucleotides: TGTGCCAGCAGTTCCGCCGACGGTATCTATGGCTACACCTTC. Residues: CASSSADGIYGYTF.

The J gene is TRBJ2-7, the V gene TRBV11-1; no definite D call. The CDR3 has 12 amino acids. Germline V lookup: CDR1 SGHAT, CDR2 FQDESV (reference sequence). V lost 1 base to trimming and J lost 4 bases, with 5 bases between them. The CDR3 loop reads CASSLVRYEQYF. In DNA, the CDR3 is TGTGCCAGCAGCTTAGTTAGATACGAGCAGTACTTC.

The chain carries TRBV11-3 and TRBJ2-2; 12 positions agree with TRBD2. V dropped 5 bases and J dropped 8; count of bases not matched to a gene: 15. The CDR3 sequence is 18 residues long. Per the germline V gene, CDR1 is SGHNT and CDR2 is YENEEA. As DNA, the CDR3 is TGTGCCAGCAGCCCCCCGACTAGCGGGAGTCTGTCAAGGGGGGAGCTGTTTTTT. Encoded protein: CASSPPTSGSLSRGELFF.

This clone appeared once. The chain is built from TRBV7-9 and TRBJ2-7; D ambiguous. The CDR3 totals 15 residues. Deletions cut 5 bases from V and 6 bases from J, with 20 bases between. Germline-derived CDR1 and CDR2 are SEHNR and FQNEAQ (reference sequence). CDR3 loop: CASSLSGSWRGEQYF. The DNA for the CDR3 is TGTGCCAGCAGCCTATCGGGTTCATGGCGCGGCGAGCAGTACTTC.

J is TRBJ1-6 and V is TRBV28; weak D call: TRBD1 (5 bases). Deletions cut 4 bases from V and 4 bases from J, with 20 bases between. Per the germline V gene, CDR1 is MDHEN and CDR2 is SYDVKM. This CDR3 is built from 18 residues. CDR3 in amino acids: CASSSARAGGVYNSPLHF. The CDR3, as DNA: TGTGCCAGCAGTTCGGCCCGCGCAGGAGGGGTATATAATTCACCCCTCCACTTT. Combining the CDR3 with reference TRBV28 and TRBJ1-6 gives the whole variable domain DVKVTQSSRYLVKRTGEKVFLECVQDMDHENMFWYRQDPGLGLRLIYFSYDVKMKEKGDIPEGYSVSREKKERFSLILESASTNQTSMYLCASSSARAGGVYNSPLHFGNGTRLTVT.

This clone has just a few counts. The rearrangement joins TRBV2 to TRBJ1-4; no clear D gene. CDR3 length: 15 residues. Per germline, CDR1 SNHLY and CDR2 FYNNEI. V dropped 7 bases and J dropped 4 bases, with 16 bases sitting between them. The CDR3 region has the DNA TGTGCCAGCACCGAACGCCGGGGAAATAATGAAAAACTGTTTTTT. Its translation is CASTERRGNNEKLFF.

The rearrangement uses TRBV19 and TRBJ2-1; TRBD2 matches at 7 bases. The germline V gene has CDR1 LNHDA and CDR2 SQIVND (reference sequence). Trimming removed 3 bases from V and 9 bases from J; junction bases left unmatched: 8. The CDR3 spans 14 residues. The CDR3 DNA follows: TGTGCCAGTAGTATTGGACTAGGCCGGGGTGAGCAGTTCTTC. Its protein is CASSIGLGRGEQFF. Looking up the rest from reference TRBV19 and TRBJ2-1 gives the full variable domain: DGGITQSPKYLFRKEGQNVTLSCEQNLNHDAMYWYRQDPGQGLRLIYYSQIVNDFQKGDIAEGYSVSREKKESFPLTVTSAQKNPTAFYLCASSIGLGRGEQFFGPGTRLTVL.

This chain uses TRBV28 with TRBJ1-2; unclear D gene. The CDR3 is 14 residues long. Germline V gene data show CDR1 as MDHEN and CDR2 as SYDVKM. Trimming removed 5 bases at V and 8 bases at J, with 18 bases between. The CDR3 coding sequence is TGTGCCAGCAGTCCCCCCGGGCCAAGATTGGGCTACACCTTC. Its protein product is CASSPPGPRLGYTF.

This clone was seen more than once but under ten times. Distinct nucleotide sequences in the sample also encode this CDR3. The chain has TRBV4-2 and TRBJ2-5; TRBD1 matches at 9 bases. The CDR3 spans 14 residues. Germline values: CDR1 LGHNA, CDR2 YNFKEQ. The V and J ends lost 4 bases and 4 bases, in that order; junction bases with no gene match: 4. This CDR3 reads CASSLGQGRETQYF. CDR3 in DNA: TGTGCCAGCAGCCTAGGACAGGGGAGAGAGACCCAGTACTTC.

This chain connects TRBV11-3 to TRBJ2-1, with 7 bases lining up with TRBD1. This CDR3 contains 13 residues. V lost 3 bases and J lost 9; bases outside the gene matches: 5. CDR1 SGHNT and CDR2 YENEEA come from the germline V gene. The CDR3 reads CASSFGAGGEQFF. As DNA, the CDR3 is TGTGCCAGCAGCTTCGGTGCAGGGGGTGAGCAGTTCTTC.

V usage is TRBV9 and J usage is TRBJ1-1; maybe TRBD1 (6 bases). The ends were cut back, 0 bases at V and 5 bases at J, with 11 bases in the middle. Germline V gives CDR1 SGDLS, CDR2 YYNGEE. The CDR3 contains 14 residues. The CDR3 DNA sequence: TGTGCCAGCAGCGTAGCGACAGGAAGGACTGAAGCTTTCTTT. Residues: CASSVATGRTEAFF.

This chain connects TRBV11-2 to TRBJ2-3, with a possible D match to TRBD1 (6 bases). The germline gives CDR1 SGHAT, CDR2 FQNNGV. The V and J ends lost 2 bases and 4 bases respectively, with 16 bases between them. The CDR3 spans 16 residues. This CDR3 reads CASSLITGNLPDTQYF. The DNA of the CDR3 is TGTGCCAGCAGCTTAATAACAGGGAATTTACCAGATACGCAGTATTTT.

The J gene is TRBJ2-3, the V gene TRBV11-2, with 9 bases lining up with TRBD1. Trimming at V came to 4 bases and at J to 5 bases, leaving 16 bases not matched to a gene. Germline CDR1 reads SGHAT; CDR2 reads FQNNGV. This CDR3 comprises 18 residues. The CDR3 DNA reads TGTGCCAGCAGCTCATCTCCTACGACAGGGGGGCAAGGAGATACGCAGTATTTT. Amino acid sequence: CASSSSPTTGGQGDTQYF.

V and J are TRBV9 and TRBJ1-3, with D possibly matching TRBD1 (5 bases). CDR1 and CDR2 from the germline V gene are SGDLS and YYNGEE. The length of the CDR3 is 17 residues. Trimming took off 4 bases at V and 1 base at J, with 18 bases between the two ends. CDR3 coding DNA: TGTGCCAGCAGCCCCGGCGGGGGTCCTTCTTCTGGAAACACCATATATTTT. Translated: CASSPGGGPSSGNTIYF.

This chain connects TRBV28 to TRBJ2-7, with 15 bases that match TRBD2. V lost 4 bases and J lost 4; bases outside the gene matches: 11. The CDR3 extends over 18 amino acids. Germline V gene lookup returns CDR1 MDHEN and CDR2 SYDVKM. The CDR3 DNA follows: TGTGCCAGCAGTTCCACGGGACTAGCGGGAGGAAAGGGATACGAGCAGTACTTC. Translated: CASSSTGLAGGKGYEQYF.

The CDR3 spells CASSTPGLAGDVYNEQFF. CDR3 DNA sequence: TGTGCCAGCAGCACCCCAGGACTAGCGGGAGATGTCTACAATGAGCAGTTCTTC. The chain has TRBV11-2 and TRBJ2-1; TRBD2 agrees at 13 bases. V was clipped by 5 bases and J by 3 bases; unmatched bases: 10. This CDR3 contains 18 residues. The germline gives CDR1 SGHAT, CDR2 FQNNGV.